This T cell receptor (beta chain) was captured by sequencing in a study of T cell responses to AZD1222 COVID-19 vaccine. Study outcomes and limitations: The study identified only six AZD1222 recipients as seropositive at baseline. Samples come after the peak T cell response, not at day 14. Nearly half of unique spike-specific TCRs reportedly avoided B.1.351 and B.1.1.7 mutated regions.

Clones were read by immunoSEQ multiplex PCR, and TCRdb kept only the in-frame ones, dropping some. The sample yields about 92,000 clones, just over 85% seen once. With regard to this clone: The antigen is unknown.

J gave up 3 bases and V 0 bases, and 4 bases lay outside the gene matches. Germline CDR1 is SGHAT and CDR2 is FQDESV (reference sequence). CDR3 size: 16 residues. The sample was peripheral blood, taken on day 0 of AZD1222 vaccination. This clonotype was sampled from an adult in good health. The chain employs TRBV11-1 and TRBJ2-3; TRBD2 aligns across 9 bases. CDR3 amino acids: CASSLAGGGATDTQYF. CDR3 DNA: TGTGCCAGCAGCTTAGCTGGCGGGGGGGCAACAGATACGCAGTATTTT.